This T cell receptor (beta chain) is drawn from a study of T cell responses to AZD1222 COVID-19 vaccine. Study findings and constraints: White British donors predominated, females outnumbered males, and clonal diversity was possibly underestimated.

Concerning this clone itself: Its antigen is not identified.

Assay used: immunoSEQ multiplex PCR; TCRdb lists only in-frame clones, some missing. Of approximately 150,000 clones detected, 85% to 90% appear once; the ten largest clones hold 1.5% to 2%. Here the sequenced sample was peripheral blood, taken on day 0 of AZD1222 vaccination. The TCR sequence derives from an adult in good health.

The DNA of the CDR3 is TGTGCCATCAGATGGGGAAACACCATATATTTT. Translation gives CAIRWGNTIYF. The rearrangement uses TRBV10-3 and TRBJ1-3; D not certain. The CDR3 consists of 11 residues. CDR1 is ENHRY and CDR2 is SYGVKD in the germline V gene. The V and J ends lost 6 bases and 4 bases respectively, with 4 bases between them.